The next 24 T cell receptor beta chains were all read from a single sample in a study of Ad26.COV2.S vaccination and SARS-CoV-2 variants. Method: immunoSEQ multiplex PCR; TCRdb's copy keeps in-frame clones and lacks some. The sample records about 480,000 clones, around 88% being singletons. Documented treatment: approximately 18 received Ad26.COV2.S at low or high dose, single or two shots; a few received placebo; per-sample allocation not given. It was on day 63 after the first vaccine or placebo injection that samples were taken. The input for sequencing was peripheral blood, taken in a trial of Ad26.COV2.S vaccine versus placebo. The receptors originated from a person aged 18 to 65 who received the Ad26.COV2.S COVID-19 vaccine or a placebo.

The chain employs TRBV6-5 and TRBJ1-1; D gene unclear. CDR3 length: 11 residues. V lost 5 bases, J lost 2 bases, and 3 bases lay in between. Germline CDR1 and CDR2: MNHEY and SVGAGI. CDR3 bases: TGTGCCAGCAGTAAAAACACTGAAGCTTTCTTT. The encoded protein is CASSKNTEAFF.

This clone came up once. V is TRBV9 and J is TRBJ2-2; 7 bases align to TRBD1. The CDR3 is 17 residues long. V gave up 0 bases and J gave up 1 base; unmatched junction bases: 6. The V gene's germline CDR1 is SGDLS and CDR2 YYNGEE. CDR3 nucleotides: TGTGCCAGCAGCGTAGAGCAGGCAGGGGGGAACACCGGGGAGCTGTTTTTT. Residues: CASSVEQAGGNTGELFF.

The CDR3 reads CATSRGLGLGNEQFF. CDR3 bases: TGTGCCACCAGCAGGGGGTTGGGACTCGGTAATGAGCAGTTCTTC. V and J are TRBV15 and TRBJ2-1, with a weak D call TRBD2 (6 bases). Germline V lookup: CDR1 LNHNV, CDR2 YYDKDF (reference sequence). The V end lost 3 bases, the J end lost 7 bases, and 16 bases lay between the germline ends. The CDR3 loop spans 15 amino acids.

The chain is built from TRBV5-6 and TRBJ2-1; 9 nucleotides agree with TRBD2. With V trimmed by 1 base and J by 12 bases, 17 bases remained unmatched. Germline V CDR1 and CDR2: SGHDT, YYEEEE. The CDR3 extends over 17 amino acids. The CDR3 DNA reads TGTGCCAGCAGCTTGATTCTGACGACTAGCGGTTCGCCAGGGCAGTTCTTC. As protein: CASSLILTTSGSPGQFF.

This sequence joins TRBV7-3 and TRBJ2-5, with 8 bases fitting TRBD2. V was pared by 8 bases and J by 9 bases, with 23 bases of the junction left unmatched. This CDR3 has 17 residues. The germline gives CDR1 SGHTA, CDR2 FQGTGA. The DNA of the CDR3 is TGTGCCAGCTGGCAGAATCGTCCGGGACTAGGCCCCAGGGCCCAGTACTTC. This translates into CASWQNRPGLGPRAQYF. Supplemented by reference TRBV7-3 and TRBJ2-5, the full variable domain reads GAGVSQTPSNKVTEKGKYVELRCDPISGHTALYWYRQSLGQGPEFLIYFQGTGAADDSGLPNDRFFAVRPEGSVSTLKIQRTERGDSAVYLCASWQNRPGLGPRAQYFGPGTRLLVL.

J is TRBJ1-1 and V is TRBV19, with unresolved D. The V gene lost 5 bases and the J gene lost 7 bases, with 14 bases spanning the gap. From germline, CDR1 is LNHDA and CDR2 SQIVND (reference sequence). This CDR3 is 13 amino acids long. The CDR3 is CASSGSRAFEAFF. The DNA for the CDR3 is TGTGCCAGTAGTGGGAGCCGGGCTTTTGAAGCTTTCTTT.

V gene TRBV28 combines with J gene TRBJ2-7; 7 bases line up with TRBD2. V gave up 2 bases and J gave up 3 bases; unmatched junction bases: 7. This CDR3 comprises 15 residues. Germline CDR1 and CDR2: MDHEN and SYDVKM. The CDR3 sequence: CASSLRGSGDYEQYF. The CDR3 bases are TGTGCCAGCAGTTTAAGAGGCAGCGGGGACTACGAGCAGTACTTC.

This chain uses TRBV7-9 with TRBJ2-7; 7 bases map to TRBD1. J was trimmed by 3 bases and V by 10 bases; bases with no gene match: 18. CDR3 length: 16 residues. The germline V gene has CDR1 SEHNR and CDR2 FQNEAQ (reference sequence). The CDR3 nucleotides are TGTGCCACCGACAGGGTCGGGTTTCCTGGGTTCTACGAGCAGTACTTC. Translating it yields CATDRVGFPGFYEQYF.

The rearrangement links TRBV27 to TRBJ1-1; D gene ambiguous. Trimming left V 6 bases short and J 0 bases short, with 14 bases between. Per germline, CDR1 MNHEY and CDR2 SMNVEV (reference sequence). The CDR3 runs to 15 residues. Written as DNA, the CDR3 is TGTGCCAGCAGCAGCCAGCAGAGATTGAACACTGAAGCTTTCTTT. Its translation: CASSSQQRLNTEAFF.

This clone was seen many times. V usage is TRBV13 and J usage is TRBJ2-7, with 9 bases matching TRBD1. Germline assignment: CDR1 PRHDT and CDR2 FYEKMQ (reference sequence). This CDR3 is built from 17 residues. J gave up 0 bases and V 0 bases, and 6 bases lay outside the gene matches. CDR3 nucleotides: TGTGCCAGCAGCTTAGGAGCCGGGACAGGGAGCTCCTACGAGCAGTACTTC. This codes for CASSLGAGTGSSYEQYF.

V gene TRBV2 combines with J gene TRBJ1-2, with 8 bases fitting TRBD1. After removal of 6 bases from V and 4 bases from J, the junction contained 1 base not matched to a gene. In germline, CDR1 is SNHLY, CDR2 FYNNEI. This CDR3 comprises 12 residues. CDR3 residues: CASSQGAYGYTF. For the CDR3, the DNA is TGTGCCAGCAGCCAGGGGGCCTATGGCTACACCTTC.

This chain joins TRBV3-1 (or the pseudogene TRBV3-2) and TRBJ1-3; D call uncertain. Trimming stripped 4 bases from V and 5 bases from J, with 18 bases between. The CDR3 is made up of 16 amino acids. Germline lookup yields CDR1 LGHDT and CDR2 YNNKEL (reference sequence). The CDR3 sequence is CASSPRAPGARNTIYF. CDR3 DNA: TGTGCCAGCAGCCCCCGGGCCCCGGGAGCCCGAAACACCATATATTTT.

The chain uses TRBV19 and TRBJ2-7, with 9 positions matching TRBD1. CDR1 is LNHDA and CDR2 is SQIVND in the germline V gene (reference sequence). V lost 6 bases, J lost 4 bases, and 13 bases stayed unmatched. This CDR3 is 16 amino acids long. CDR3 sequence reads: CASSVSPTGGLYEQYF. The DNA of the CDR3 is TGTGCCAGTAGCGTTTCACCCACAGGGGGCTTGTACGAGCAGTACTTC.

This rearrangement joins TRBV4-2 to TRBJ2-1, with D maybe TRBD1 (6 bases). The CDR3 runs to 15 residues. The germline V gene has CDR1 LGHNA and CDR2 YNFKEQ. V lost 0 bases and J 6 bases, leaving 12 bases between the germline ends. In nucleotides, the CDR3 is TGTGCCAGCAGCCAAGATCTAAGAGGGGGCAATGAGCAGTTCTTC. It translates to CASSQDLRGGNEQFF.

The chain employs TRBV27 and TRBJ1-2, with a tentative D call TRBD1 (5 bases). The V gene lost 6 bases and the J gene lost 6 bases, with 20 bases spanning the gap. CDR1 is MNHEY, CDR2 SMNVEV, per germline (reference sequence). The CDR3 contains 15 residues. The CDR3 nucleotides are TGTGCCAGCAGGTCCAGTGGGGCCCCTAGGGATGGCTACACCTTC. Translating gives CASRSSGAPRDGYTF.

The rearrangement links TRBV28 to TRBJ1-6; D is unresolved. The CDR3 covers 16 residues. CDR1 and CDR2 from the germline V gene are MDHEN and SYDVKM. The ends were cut back, 8 bases at V and 0 bases at J, with 14 bases in the middle. The CDR3 DNA follows: TGTGCCAGCCAGACGACGAGGAGCTCCTATAATTCACCCCTCCACTTT. Its translation is CASQTTRSSYNSPLHF. Together with reference TRBV28 and TRBJ1-6, the CDR3 gives the full variable domain: DVKVTQSSRYLVKRTGEKVFLECVQDMDHENMFWYRQDPGLGLRLIYFSYDVKMKEKGDIPEGYSVSREKKERFSLILESASTNQTSMYLCASQTTRSSYNSPLHFGNGTRLTVT.

The rearrangement links TRBV6-2 or TRBV6-3 to TRBJ1-2, with D hard to call. Germline assignment: CDR1 MNHEY and CDR2 SVGEGT. CDR3 size: 15 residues. V dropped 6 bases and J dropped 2 bases, with 16 bases sitting between them. CDR3 residues: CASRPTRLFNYGYTF. The DNA for the CDR3 is TGTGCCAGCAGGCCTACCCGTCTTTTCAACTATGGCTACACCTTC.

This clone was recorded only once. The chain recombines TRBV5-1 with TRBJ2-1; weak D call: TRBD2 (5 bases). The CDR3 is 15 residues long. Germline values: CDR1 SGHRS, CDR2 YFSETQ. Between the trimmed V and J ends, which lost 0 bases and 2 bases, there was a span of 9 bases. The CDR3 nucleotides are TGCGCCAGCAGCTTGGTTTTAGCGCCCTACAATGAGCAGTTCTTC. Its protein is CASSLVLAPYNEQFF.

The rearrangement links TRBV6-2 or TRBV6-3 to TRBJ1-2; 7 positions agree with TRBD1. Losses at the gene ends were 5 bases for V and 7 bases for J; bases not matched to a gene: 7. The CDR3 loop spans 13 amino acids. Germline V gene data show CDR1 as MNHEY and CDR2 as SVGEGT. The DNA of the CDR3 is TGTGCCAGCAGTACGACAGGGATGCTTGGCTACACCTTC. Its translation: CASSTTGMLGYTF.

The rearrangement joins TRBV5-4 to TRBJ2-2; 9 bases line up with TRBD2. Germline trimming cut 2 bases from V and 5 bases from J; bases unmatched to any gene: 7. The CDR3 spans 16 residues. Germline CDR1 SGHNT, CDR2 YYREEE (reference sequence). CDR3 DNA sequence: TGTGCCAGCAGCTTTCGAGCGGGAGGTGGGACCGGGGAGCTGTTTTTT. It encodes CASSFRAGGGTGELFF. Complete variable domain (other parts from reference TRBV5-4 and TRBJ2-2): ETGVTQSPTHLIKTRGQQVTLRCSSQSGHNTVSWYQQALGQGPQFIFQYYREEENGRGNFPPRFSGLQFPNYSSELNVNALELDDSALYLCASSFRAGGGTGELFFGEGSRLTVL.

The V gene is TRBV7-9, the J gene TRBJ1-1; D possibly corresponds to TRBD1 (6 bases). Germline V gene data show CDR1 as SEHNR and CDR2 as FQNEAQ (reference sequence). Deletions cut 2 bases from V and 10 bases from J, with 11 bases between. The CDR3 is made up of 12 amino acids. CDR3 nucleotides: TGTGCCAGCAGCTTAACAGGGTGGGGAGCTTTCTTT. Protein: CASSLTGWGAFF.

This sequence joins TRBV30 and TRBJ2-1; 11 nucleotides line up with TRBD2. This CDR3 is built from 14 residues. The germline V gene encodes CDR1 GTSNPN and CDR2 SVGIG (reference sequence). V gave up 3 bases and J gave up 6 bases; unmatched junction bases: 4. The CDR3 loop reads CAWRTSGIFNEQFF. For the CDR3, the DNA is TGTGCCTGGAGGACTAGCGGGATATTCAATGAGCAGTTCTTC.

The chain has TRBV27 and TRBJ2-3; TRBD1 aligns across 8 bases. Trimming took 2 bases from V and 13 from J; bases not matched to a gene: 5. Germline V gene lookup returns CDR1 MNHEY and CDR2 SMNVEV (reference sequence). The CDR3 loop spans 12 amino acids. The CDR3, as DNA: TGTGCCAGCAGTTTAGGACAGGGCGACAAGTATTTT. It yields the protein CASSLGQGDKYF.

The chain couples TRBV3-1 (or the pseudogene TRBV3-2) to TRBJ2-3, with D maybe TRBD2 (6 bases). This CDR3 has 15 amino acids. V was trimmed by 4 bases and J by 3 bases, leaving 14 bases between them. CDR1 LGHDT and CDR2 YNNKEL come from the germline V gene (reference sequence). The CDR3: CASSRLDHATDTQYF. The CDR3 coding sequence is TGTGCCAGCAGCCGACTAGACCACGCAACAGATACGCAGTATTTT.